The next 7 T cell receptor beta chains were all read from a single sample in a study of cytomegalovirus exposure and HLA in healthy donors. In the PCR, 60 Vbeta and 13 Jbeta primers were used. TCRdb keeps only in-frame clones here, not all; method: immunoSEQ multiplex PCR. The data hold around 120,000 clones, with roughly 71% observed a single time. Sequencing was carried out using PBMCs. Receptors originate from a middle-aged man in good health and CMV-seropositive.

The chain links TRBV15 to TRBJ2-7; 7 bases match TRBD2. The CDR3 runs to 14 residues. Germline V gene sequence: CDR1 LNHNV, CDR2 YYDKDF (reference sequence). The J segment lost 4 bases and the V segment lost 5 bases, leaving 8 bases of the junction unmatched. This CDR3 reads CATSSIAGPYEQYF. CDR3 bases: TGTGCCACCAGCTCGATAGCGGGCCCGTACGAGCAGTACTTC.

CDR3 residues: CASTPDRTASETQYF. The DNA of the CDR3 is TGTGCCAGCACCCCAGATCGGACAGCCTCGGAGACCCAGTACTTC. This chain links TRBV6-1 with TRBJ2-5; a weak D match, TRBD1 (6 bases). The ends were cut back, 7 bases at V and 5 bases at J, with 20 bases in the middle. The CDR3 has 15 residues. CDR1 is MNHNS, CDR2 SASEGT, per germline.

The rearrangement uses TRBV5-1 and TRBJ2-1; TRBD2 matches 11 bases. V shed 2 bases, J shed 9 bases, and the junction held 10 bases outside the gene matches. The CDR3 totals 16 residues. CDR1 and CDR2 (germline): SGHRS, YFSETQ. CDR3 sequence reads: CASSLSGTSGYSEQFF. In DNA form, the CDR3 reads TGCGCCAGCAGCTTATCCGGGACTAGCGGTTACTCTGAGCAGTTCTTC.

The chain uses TRBV7-3 and TRBJ1-1; a possible D gene is TRBD1 (6 bases). Germline CDR1 is SGHTA and CDR2 is FQGTGA. V was pared by 5 bases and J by 4 bases, with 14 bases between. The CDR3 is made up of 14 amino acids. In DNA, the CDR3 is TGTGCCAGCAGCCTACAGGGTGAGGCCACTGAAGCTTTCTTT. Translated: CASSLQGEATEAFF.

V gene TRBV18 combines with J gene TRBJ2-7; 9 nucleotides match TRBD2. V dropped 3 bases and J dropped 4; count of bases not matched to a gene: 10. This CDR3 comprises 16 residues. The germline CDR1 and CDR2 sequences are KGHSH and LQKENI. The CDR3 loop reads CASSPGLAGPLYEQYV. In nucleotides, the CDR3 is TGTGCCAGCTCACCCGGGCTAGCGGGACCTTTGTACGAGCAGTACGTC.

The chain couples TRBV10-3 to TRBJ1-1, with 9 bases aligning to TRBD1. The J segment lost 5 bases and the V segment lost 11 bases, leaving 9 bases of the junction unmatched. This CDR3 comprises 13 residues. CDR1 and CDR2 (germline): ENHRY, SYGVKD. CDR3 coding DNA: TGTGCCGGGGGAGAGGGACAGGGTACTGAAGCTTTCTTT. This codes for CAGGEGQGTEAFF.

This clone has a handful of counts. The rearrangement uses TRBV2 and TRBJ1-5, with D tentatively TRBD1 (5 bases). V shed 3 bases and J shed 3 bases, with 6 bases lying between them. The CDR3 sequence is 13 residues long. CDR1 and CDR2 (germline): SNHLY, FYNNEI. Here the CDR3 reads CASSDRDNQPQHF. The DNA for the CDR3 is TGTGCCAGCAGTGACAGGGACAATCAGCCCCAGCATTTT.